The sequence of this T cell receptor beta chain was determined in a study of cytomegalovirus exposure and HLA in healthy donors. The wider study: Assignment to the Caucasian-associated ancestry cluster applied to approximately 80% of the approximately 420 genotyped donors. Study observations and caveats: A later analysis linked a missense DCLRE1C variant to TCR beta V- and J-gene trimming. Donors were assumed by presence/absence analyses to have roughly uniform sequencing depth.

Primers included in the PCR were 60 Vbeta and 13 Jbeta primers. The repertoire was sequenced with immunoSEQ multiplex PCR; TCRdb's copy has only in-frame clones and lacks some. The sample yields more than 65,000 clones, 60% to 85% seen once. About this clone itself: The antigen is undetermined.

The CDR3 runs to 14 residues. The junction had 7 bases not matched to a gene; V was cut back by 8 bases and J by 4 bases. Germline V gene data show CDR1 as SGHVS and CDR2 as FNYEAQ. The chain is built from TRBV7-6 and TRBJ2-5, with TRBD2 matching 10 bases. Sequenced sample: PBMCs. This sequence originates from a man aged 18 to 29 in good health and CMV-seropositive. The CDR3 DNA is TGTGCCAGCGGCACTAGCGGGACCGGAGAGACCCAGTACTTC. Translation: CASGTSGTGETQYF.